The 23 T cell receptor beta chains presented below share a single source sample, sequenced in a study of T cell repertoires in cytomegalovirus infection. Via MiXCR, TCRdb re-called the reads, giving one row per CDR3 protein. This sample has roughly 990,000 distinct CDR3 sequences; roughly 31% occur once, and the top ten carry over 12%. No antigen is known for these receptors. Sample: cultured CD8+ T cells from PBMCs, taken from culture after CMV antigen stimulation. Receptors originate from a human donor in good health (CMV status not recorded). Some clones in this sample may be carry-over from other donors' samples.

The V and J genes are TRBV19 and TRBJ2-7; 8 nucleotides match TRBD1. The germline CDR1 and CDR2 sequences are LNHDA and SQIVND (reference sequence). This CDR3 spans 16 amino acids. J lost 3 bases, V lost 4 bases, and 11 bases had no gene match. The CDR3 region is CASSTQGAPEGYEQYV. The DNA of the CDR3 is TGTGCCAGTAGTACTCAGGGGGCACCTGAGGGCTACGAGCAGTACGTC.

CDR3 in DNA: TGTGCCACCAGCAGAGATGTATACAATCAGCCCCAGCATTTT. Amino acids: CATSRDVYNQPQHF. The rearrangement joins TRBV15 to TRBJ1-5; D is ambiguous. Trimming stripped 0 bases from V and 3 bases from J, with 6 bases between. Germline CDR1 and CDR2: LNHNV and YYDKDF (reference sequence). The CDR3 is 14 amino acids. The complete variable domain, with remaining parts taken from reference TRBV15 and TRBJ1-5, reads DAMVIQNPRYQVTQFGKPVTLSCSQTLNHNVMYWYQQKSSQAPKLLFHYYDKDFNNEADTPDNFQSRRPNTSFCFLDIRSPGLGDTAMYLCATSRDVYNQPQHFGDGTRLSIL.

Turning to this clonotype: Sequence at one end of the junction differs from germline and may be a read error. V and J are TRBV7-7 and TRBJ1-1; D is ambiguous. Germline V gene data show CDR1 as SSHAT and CDR2 as FNYEAQ (reference sequence). CDR3 length: 12 amino acids. The CDR3 spells CASSLEVLEAFF. CDR3 nucleotides: TGTGCTAGCAGCTTAGAGGTCCTTGAAGCTTTCTTT.

As regards this clonotype: At one boundary the junction diverges from the germline segment, which might be a read error. The chain recombines TRBV6-1 with TRBJ1-5; D is unresolved. This CDR3 has 11 amino acids. CDR1 is MNHNS, CDR2 SASEGT, per germline. The CDR3 DNA reads as TGTGTCAGCAGTGACGGTCAGCCCCAGCATTTT. Its translation is CVSSDGQPQHF.

This rearrangement joins TRBV19 to TRBJ1-2; no firm D call. Per germline, CDR1 LNHDA and CDR2 SQIVND (reference sequence). V lost 3 bases and J lost 6, with 11 bases in between. This CDR3 comprises 13 residues. CDR3 in DNA: TGTGCCAGTAGTATGTCGGCCTTGGATGGCTACACCTTC. Protein product: CASSMSALDGYTF.

This clonotype was counted a few times. The V gene is TRBV18, the J gene TRBJ2-5; no firm D call. Germline V gives CDR1 KGHSH, CDR2 LQKENI. This CDR3 region has 12 residues. Trimming shortened V by 7 bases and J by 5 bases, and 11 bases separated the two germline ends. The CDR3 DNA reads TGTGCCAGCTTTCAAAATGGGGAGACCCAGTACTTC. It is translated as CASFQNGETQYF.

The chain joins TRBV6-5 to TRBJ2-1; TRBD1 matches at 11 bases. V shed 5 bases and J 5 bases; nucleotides not matched to a gene: 5. This CDR3 contains 15 residues. Per the germline V gene, CDR1 is MNHEY and CDR2 is SVGAGI. The CDR3: CASSAPGQGDNEQFF. CDR3 nucleotide sequence: TGTGCCAGCAGTGCCCCGGGACAGGGGGACAATGAGCAGTTCTTC.

This clonotype was observed a few times. This chain joins TRBV27 and TRBJ2-1; no clear D gene. Looked up from germline, CDR1 is MNHEY and CDR2 is SMNVEV (reference sequence). The germline V and J ends were trimmed by 1 base and 2 bases, with 3 bases remaining between them. This CDR3 comprises 13 residues. DNA for the CDR3: TGTGCCAGCAGTTTATACCCCTACAATGAGCAGTTCTTC. Translation: CASSLYPYNEQFF.

This clonotype has just a few counts. The chain employs TRBV29-1 and TRBJ2-7; D assignment may be TRBD1 or TRBD2 (5 bases each). V lost 6 bases and J 0 bases, leaving 15 bases between the germline ends. Germline-derived CDR1 and CDR2 are SQVTM and ANQGSEA. The CDR3 covers 14 residues. CDR3 region: CSVGRDGSSYEQYF. The CDR3 DNA follows: TGCAGCGTGGGTCGGGACGGCAGCTCCTACGAGCAGTACTTC.

The chain has TRBV6-2 or TRBV6-3 and TRBJ2-3; 14 bases agree with TRBD2. The germline V gene encodes CDR1 MNHEY and CDR2 SVGEGT. Germline trimming cut 2 bases from V and 2 bases from J; bases unmatched to any gene: 3. The CDR3 has 17 amino acids. The CDR3 protein is CASSYRTSGGPTDTQYF. The CDR3 DNA follows: TGTGCCAGCAGTTACAGGACTAGCGGGGGGCCCACAGATACGCAGTATTTT.

The chain combines TRBV5-1 with TRBJ1-2; tentative D call: TRBD1 (6 bases). CDR3 length: 15 residues. Trimming pared 0 bases from V and 4 bases from J, leaving 13 bases between. Germline lookup yields CDR1 SGHRS and CDR2 YFSETQ. CDR3 nucleotides: TGCGCCAGCAGCTTGGGGTCAGGGGACCCCTATGGCTACACCTTC. Translation: CASSLGSGDPYGYTF. Drawing the rest from reference TRBV5-1 and TRBJ1-2, the complete variable domain is KAGVTQTPRYLIKTRGQQVTLSCSPISGHRSVSWYQQTPGQGLQFLFEYFSETQRNKGNFPGRFSGRQFSNSRSEMNVSTLELGDSALYLCASSLGSGDPYGYTFGSGTRLTVV.

This clonotype was seen ten or more times. The chain carries TRBV29-1 and TRBJ1-2, with no clear D. The V gene lost 0 bases and the J gene lost 8 bases, with 13 bases spanning the gap. CDR1 SQVTM and CDR2 ANQGSEA come from the germline V gene. This CDR3 is 13 amino acids long. The CDR3 protein is CSVEEGSSYGYTF. The CDR3 DNA sequence: TGCAGCGTTGAAGAAGGGTCTTCCTACGGCTACACCTTC. Full variable domain (rest looked up from reference TRBV29-1 and TRBJ1-2): SAVISQKPSRDICQRGTSLTIQCQVDSQVTMMFWYRQQPGQSLTLIATANQGSEATYESGFVIDKFPISRPNLTFSTLTVSNMSPEDSSIYLCSVEEGSSYGYTFGSGTRLTVV.

Ten or more counts support this clonotype. The chain links TRBV7-2 to TRBJ1-6; 7 bases are a match to TRBD1. V was clipped by 7 bases and J by 6 bases; unmatched bases: 12. The CDR3 runs to 16 residues. Germline V CDR1 and CDR2: SGHTA, FQGNSA. DNA of the CDR3: TGTGCCAGCAACGTCCCCCTAGGACAGGCTAATTCACCCCTCCACTTT. Residues: CASNVPLGQANSPLHF.

The table lists this clonotype with a few counts. J is TRBJ2-7 and V is TRBV6-1; a weak D match, TRBD2 (6 bases). Germline loops: CDR1 MNHNS, CDR2 SASEGT. Trimming cost V 3 bases and J 5 bases, with 14 bases left between them. The CDR3 sequence is 14 residues long. Here the CDR3 DNA reads TGTGCCAGCAGTGAGGCCGGGGGTATCCACGAGCAGTACTTC. Amino acid sequence: CASSEAGGIHEQYF.

The table lists this clonotype with many counts. This rearrangement joins TRBV12-3 or TRBV12-4 to TRBJ2-2; D unresolved. This CDR3 has 14 amino acids. V shed 5 bases and J shed 4 bases, with 11 bases lying between them. CDR3 DNA sequence: TGTGCCAGCAGTCCCGCTGATGGCACCGGGGAGCTGTTTTTT. Its protein product is CASSPADGTGELFF.

The V call is TRBV7-4, the J call TRBJ1-6, with D possibly matching TRBD1 (5 bases). With 5 bases removed from V and 5 bases from J, the gap between germline ends came to 13 bases. The CDR3 contains 15 residues. Germline V CDR1 and CDR2: SGHVT, SQSDAQ. This CDR3 reads CASSPGRRNNSPLHF. The CDR3 DNA reads TGTGCCAGCAGCCCGGGACGGCGAAATAATTCACCCCTCCACTTT.

The chain is built from TRBV13 and TRBJ2-3; D may be TRBD1 (6 bases). Trimming cost V 5 bases and J 2 bases, with 11 bases left between them. In germline, CDR1 is PRHDT, CDR2 FYEKMQ (reference sequence). This CDR3 has 14 residues. The CDR3: CASSGGSSTDTQYF. The CDR3 nucleotides read TGTGCCAGCAGCGGGGGCTCCTCCACAGATACGCAGTATTTT.

A few counts support this clonotype. The CDR3 coding sequence is TGTGCCAGCAGCCCGAAGACAGGGGGCTTGTTTGAAGCTTTCTTT. The encoded protein is CASSPKTGGLFEAFF. The rearrangement joins TRBV5-4 to TRBJ1-1, with 10 bases fitting TRBD1. V shed 4 bases, J shed 7 bases, and the junction held 10 bases outside the gene matches. CDR3 length: 15 residues. Germline V gene data show CDR1 as SGHNT and CDR2 as YYREEE (reference sequence).

Note on this clonotype: One end of the junction does not line up with germline, which may come from a read error. This chain connects TRBV5-3 to TRBJ2-7; possible D gene TRBD2, 6 bases. TRBV5-3 has ORF status, its function being uncertain. There are 11 residues in the CDR3. CDR3 amino acids: CASSLDWDWEF. In DNA, the CDR3 is TGTGCCAGCAGCTTGGACTGGGACTGGGAATTC.

The J gene is TRBJ1-3, the V gene TRBV7-9; D perhaps matches TRBD1 (5 bases). Trimming stripped 4 bases from V and 2 bases from J, with 15 bases between. Germline lookup yields CDR1 SEHNR and CDR2 FQNEAQ (reference sequence). This CDR3 is built from 16 residues. CDR3 nucleotides: TGTGCCAGCAGCTCAAATGTTGACAGTCCTGGAAACACCATATATTTT. Its translation is CASSSNVDSPGNTIYF.

The chain uses TRBV27 and TRBJ2-5; 8 nucleotides match TRBD2. V lost 1 base to trimming and J lost 2 bases; unmatched junction nucleotides: 9. This CDR3 has 17 amino acids. Germline V lookup: CDR1 MNHEY, CDR2 SMNVEV (reference sequence). DNA of the CDR3: TGTGCCAGCAGTTTATTGTTTGCGGGGGGTGTTCAAGAGACCCAGTACTTC. Protein: CASSLLFAGGVQETQYF.

The genes are TRBV6-2 or TRBV6-3 and TRBJ2-7; a possible D gene is TRBD2 (6 bases). In germline, CDR1 is MNHEY, CDR2 SVGEGT. This CDR3 has 12 amino acids. V was shortened by 6 bases and J by 5 bases, with 11 bases between the two germline ends. CDR3 sequence (DNA): TGTGCCAGCAGCCGACCGGGAGACGAGCAGTACGTC. Its protein is CASSRPGDEQYV.

This clonotype was counted at least ten times. The chain couples TRBV7-8 to TRBJ2-3, with D unclear. Germline CDR1 SGHVS, CDR2 FQNEAQ. Trimming took off 7 bases at V and 6 bases at J, with 8 bases between the two ends. CDR3 length: 11 residues. Here the CDR3 reads CASTIRDTQYF. CDR3 DNA: TGTGCCAGCACCATCCGGGATACGCAGTATTTT.